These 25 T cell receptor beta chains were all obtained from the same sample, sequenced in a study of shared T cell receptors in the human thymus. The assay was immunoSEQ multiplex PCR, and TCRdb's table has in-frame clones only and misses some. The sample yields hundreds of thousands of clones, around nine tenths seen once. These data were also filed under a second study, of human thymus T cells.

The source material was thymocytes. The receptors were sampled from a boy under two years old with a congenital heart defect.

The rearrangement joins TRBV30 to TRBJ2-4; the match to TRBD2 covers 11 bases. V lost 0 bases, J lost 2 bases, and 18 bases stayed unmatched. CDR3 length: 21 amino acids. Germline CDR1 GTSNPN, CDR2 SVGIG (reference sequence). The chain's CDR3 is CAWSVLGKLAGGPGTKNIQYF. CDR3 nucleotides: TGTGCCTGGAGTGTACTGGGGAAATTAGCGGGAGGGCCGGGGACCAAAAACATTCAGTACTTC.

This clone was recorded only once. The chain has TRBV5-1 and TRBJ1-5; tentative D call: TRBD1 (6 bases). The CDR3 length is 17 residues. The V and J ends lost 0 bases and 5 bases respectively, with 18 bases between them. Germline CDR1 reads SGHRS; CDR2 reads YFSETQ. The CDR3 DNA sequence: TGCGCCAGCAGCTTGGCGTCAGGGGAAGTGGGCCATCAGCCCCAGCATTTT. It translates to CASSLASGEVGHQPQHF.

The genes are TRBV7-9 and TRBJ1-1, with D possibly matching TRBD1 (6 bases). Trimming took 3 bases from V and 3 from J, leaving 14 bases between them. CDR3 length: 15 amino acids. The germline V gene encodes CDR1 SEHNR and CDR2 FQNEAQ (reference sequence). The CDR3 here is CASSLGGRKDTEAFF. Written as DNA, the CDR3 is TGTGCCAGCAGCTTGGGGGGGCGGAAGGACACTGAAGCTTTCTTT.

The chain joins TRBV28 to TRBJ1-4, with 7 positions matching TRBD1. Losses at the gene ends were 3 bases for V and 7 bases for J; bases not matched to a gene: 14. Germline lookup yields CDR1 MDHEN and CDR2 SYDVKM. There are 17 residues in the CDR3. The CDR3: CASSFGGHRGSVEKLFF. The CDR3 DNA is TGTGCCAGCAGTTTTGGGGGTCACAGGGGCTCTGTTGAAAAACTGTTTTTT.

The CDR3 sequence: CASSYSTSGRFGEQFF. In nucleotides, the CDR3 is TGTGCCAGCAGTTACTCGACTAGCGGGAGATTCGGTGAGCAGTTCTTC. This chain uses TRBV6-5 with TRBJ2-1; 12 bases agree with TRBD2. Germline lookup yields CDR1 MNHEY and CDR2 SVGAGI. CDR3 length equals 16 residues. Unmatched junction bases numbered 6, after V lost 0 bases and J lost 9 bases.

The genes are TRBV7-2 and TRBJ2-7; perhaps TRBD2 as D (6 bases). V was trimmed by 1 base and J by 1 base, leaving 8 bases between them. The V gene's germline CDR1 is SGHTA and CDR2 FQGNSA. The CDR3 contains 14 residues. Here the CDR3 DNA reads TGTGCCAGCAGCTTAGAGGGGAGGTCCTACGAGCAGTACTTC. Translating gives CASSLEGRSYEQYF.

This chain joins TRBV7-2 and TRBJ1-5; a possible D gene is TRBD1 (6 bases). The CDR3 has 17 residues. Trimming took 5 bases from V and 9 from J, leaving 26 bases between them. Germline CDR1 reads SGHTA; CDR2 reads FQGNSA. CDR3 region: CASSAASSGERKGPQHF. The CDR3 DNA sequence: TGTGCCAGCAGCGCCGCAAGCTCAGGGGAGAGGAAGGGGCCCCAGCATTTT. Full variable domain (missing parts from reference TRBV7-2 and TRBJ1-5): GAGVSQSPSNKVTEKGKDVELRCDPISGHTALYWYRQSLGQGLEFLIYFQGNSAPDKSGLPSDRFSAERTGGSVSTLTIQRTQQEDSAVYLCASSAASSGERKGPQHFGDGTRLSIL.

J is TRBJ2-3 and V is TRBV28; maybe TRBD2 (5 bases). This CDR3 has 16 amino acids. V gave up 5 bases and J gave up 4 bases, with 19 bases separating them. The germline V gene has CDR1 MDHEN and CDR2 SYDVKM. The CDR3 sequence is CASSPPGEGESDTQYF. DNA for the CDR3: TGTGCCAGCAGTCCACCGGGTGAGGGAGAATCAGATACGCAGTATTTT.

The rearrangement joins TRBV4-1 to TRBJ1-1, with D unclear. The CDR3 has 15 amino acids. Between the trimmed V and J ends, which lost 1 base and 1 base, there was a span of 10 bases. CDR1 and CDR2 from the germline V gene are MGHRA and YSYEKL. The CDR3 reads CASSQAMEGNTEAFF. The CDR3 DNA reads TGCGCCAGCAGCCAAGCAATGGAGGGGAACACTGAAGCTTTCTTT.

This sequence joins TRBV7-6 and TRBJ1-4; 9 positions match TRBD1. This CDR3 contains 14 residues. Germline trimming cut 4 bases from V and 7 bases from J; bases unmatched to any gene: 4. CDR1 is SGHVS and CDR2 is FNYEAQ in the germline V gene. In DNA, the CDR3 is TGTGCCAGCAGCTACGGACAGGGGAGTGAAAAACTGTTTTTT. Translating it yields CASSYGQGSEKLFF.

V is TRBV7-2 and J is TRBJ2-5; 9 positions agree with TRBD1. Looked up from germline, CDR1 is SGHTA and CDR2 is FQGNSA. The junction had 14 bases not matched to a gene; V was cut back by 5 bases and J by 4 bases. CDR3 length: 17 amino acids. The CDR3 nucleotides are TGTGCCAGCAGCACACACAGGGGGCGAGTATCCGGAGAGACCCAGTACTTC. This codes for CASSTHRGRVSGETQYF.

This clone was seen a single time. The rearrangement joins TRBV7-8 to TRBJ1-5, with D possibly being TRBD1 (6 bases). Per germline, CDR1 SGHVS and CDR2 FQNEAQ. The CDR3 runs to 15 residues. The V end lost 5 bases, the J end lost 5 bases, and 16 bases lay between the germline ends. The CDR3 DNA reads TGTGCCAGCAGCACATCAGGACAGCGGTATCAGCCCCAGCATTTT. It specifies CASSTSGQRYQPQHF.

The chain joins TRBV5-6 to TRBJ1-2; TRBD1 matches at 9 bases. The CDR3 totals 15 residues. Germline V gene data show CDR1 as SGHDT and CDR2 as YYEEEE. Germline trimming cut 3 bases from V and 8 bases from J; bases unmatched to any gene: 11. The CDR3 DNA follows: TGTGCCAGCAGCTGGAACGAACAGGGGGCTCAAGGCTACACCTTC. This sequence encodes CASSWNEQGAQGYTF.

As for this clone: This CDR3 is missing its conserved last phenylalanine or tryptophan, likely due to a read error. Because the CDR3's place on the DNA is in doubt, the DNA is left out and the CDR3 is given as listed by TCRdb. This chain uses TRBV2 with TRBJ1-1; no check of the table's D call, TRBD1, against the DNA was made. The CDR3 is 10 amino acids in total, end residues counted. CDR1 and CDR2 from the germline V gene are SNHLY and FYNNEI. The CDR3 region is CASSPDSLRL.

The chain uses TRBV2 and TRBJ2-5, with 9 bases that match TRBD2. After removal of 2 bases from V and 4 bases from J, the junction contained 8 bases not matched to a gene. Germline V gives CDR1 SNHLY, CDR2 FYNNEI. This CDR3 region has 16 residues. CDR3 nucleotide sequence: TGTGCCAGCAGTGAAAGGTTAGCGGGAGATGGAGAGACCCAGTACTTC. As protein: CASSERLAGDGETQYF.

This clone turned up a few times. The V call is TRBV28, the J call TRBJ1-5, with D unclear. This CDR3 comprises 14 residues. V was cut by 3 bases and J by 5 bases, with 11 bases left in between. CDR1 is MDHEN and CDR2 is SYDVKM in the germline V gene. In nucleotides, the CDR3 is TGTGCCAGCAGTTTCTTGGCAGAGGATCAGCCCCAGCATTTT. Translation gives CASSFLAEDQPQHF.

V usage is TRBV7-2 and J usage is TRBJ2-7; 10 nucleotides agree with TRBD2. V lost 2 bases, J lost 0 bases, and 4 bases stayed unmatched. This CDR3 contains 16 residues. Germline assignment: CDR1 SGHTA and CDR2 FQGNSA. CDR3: CASSLWASGSSYEQYF. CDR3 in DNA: TGTGCCAGCAGCTTATGGGCTAGCGGGAGCTCCTACGAGCAGTACTTC.

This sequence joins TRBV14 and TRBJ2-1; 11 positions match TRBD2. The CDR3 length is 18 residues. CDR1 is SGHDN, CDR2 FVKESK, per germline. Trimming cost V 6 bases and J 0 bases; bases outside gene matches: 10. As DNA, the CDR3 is TGTGCCAGCAGTCCCCTAGCTAGCGGGAGGAGCTCCTACAATGAGCAGTTCTTC. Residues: CASSPLASGRSSYNEQFF.

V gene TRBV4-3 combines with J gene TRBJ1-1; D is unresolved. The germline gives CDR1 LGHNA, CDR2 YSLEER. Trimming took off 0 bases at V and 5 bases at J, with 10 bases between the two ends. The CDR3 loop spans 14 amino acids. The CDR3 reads CASSQDSGDTEAFF. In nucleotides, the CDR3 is TGCGCCAGCAGCCAAGATAGCGGGGATACTGAAGCTTTCTTT.

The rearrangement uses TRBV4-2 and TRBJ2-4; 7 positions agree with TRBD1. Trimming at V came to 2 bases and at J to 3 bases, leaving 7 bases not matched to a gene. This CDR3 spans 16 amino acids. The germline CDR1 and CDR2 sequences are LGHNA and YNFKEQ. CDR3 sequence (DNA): TGTGCCAGCAGCCAACCAGACAGGGTCCACAAAAACATTCAGTACTTC. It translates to CASSQPDRVHKNIQYF.

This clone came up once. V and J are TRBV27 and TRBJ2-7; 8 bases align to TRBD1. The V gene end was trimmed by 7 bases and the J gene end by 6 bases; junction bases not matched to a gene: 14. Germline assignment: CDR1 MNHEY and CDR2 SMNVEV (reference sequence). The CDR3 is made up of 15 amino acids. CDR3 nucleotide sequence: TGTGCCAGCACCCCCATCAGGGGGCGAGGATCCGAGCAGTACTTC. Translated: CASTPIRGRGSEQYF.

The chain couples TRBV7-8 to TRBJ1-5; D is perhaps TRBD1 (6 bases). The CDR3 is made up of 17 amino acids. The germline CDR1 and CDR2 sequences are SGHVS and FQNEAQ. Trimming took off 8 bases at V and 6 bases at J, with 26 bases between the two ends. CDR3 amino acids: CASAIAGEGGQVQPQHF. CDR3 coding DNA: TGTGCCAGCGCTATAGCCGGGGAGGGGGGCCAGGTTCAGCCCCAGCATTTT.

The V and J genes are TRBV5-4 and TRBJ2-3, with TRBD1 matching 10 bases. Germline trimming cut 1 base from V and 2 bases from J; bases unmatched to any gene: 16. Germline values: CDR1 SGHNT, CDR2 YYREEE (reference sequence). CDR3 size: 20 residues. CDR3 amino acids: CASSLPPGQGRDTNTDTQYF. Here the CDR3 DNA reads TGTGCCAGCAGCTTGCCTCCGGGACAGGGGAGAGACACAAACACAGATACGCAGTATTTT.

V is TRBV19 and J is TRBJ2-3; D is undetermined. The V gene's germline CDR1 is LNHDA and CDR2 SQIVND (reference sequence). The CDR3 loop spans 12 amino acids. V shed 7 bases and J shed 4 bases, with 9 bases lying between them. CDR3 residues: CASNHSPDTQYF. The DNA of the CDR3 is TGTGCCAGTAACCACAGTCCAGATACGCAGTATTTT.

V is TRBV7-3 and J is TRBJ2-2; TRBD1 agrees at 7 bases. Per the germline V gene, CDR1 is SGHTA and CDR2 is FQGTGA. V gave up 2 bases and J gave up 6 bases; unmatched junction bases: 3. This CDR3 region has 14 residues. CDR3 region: CASSLGQGAGELFF. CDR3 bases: TGTGCCAGCAGCTTAGGGCAGGGGGCCGGGGAGCTGTTTTTT.